This is a list of T cell receptor beta chains from one sample in a study of immune evolution from preneoplasia to lung adenocarcinoma. Data came from immunoSEQ multiplex PCR; TCRdb stores just in-frame clones and leaves some out. The sample includes 2,500 to 3,500 clones, roughly 90% seen only once; the top ten take approximately 4%. The sample taken for sequencing was FFPE invasive lung adenocarcinoma tissue. These receptors all come from a person between 65 and 80 years old with invasive lung adenocarcinoma. Each CDR3 is given with its conserved first and last residue. A D gene is named only where the DNA matches it firmly.

D gene: .; V gene: TRBV7-2; J gene: TRBJ2-7; CDR3 protein: CASSRQAYEQYF
D gene: .; V gene: TRBV5-6; J gene: TRBJ2-4; CDR3 protein: CASSFFRSKNIQYF
D gene: .; V gene: TRBV7-2; J gene: TRBJ2-7; CDR3 protein: CASSLAGRYEQYF
D gene: TRBD1; V gene: TRBV4-3; J gene: TRBJ1-1; CDR3 protein: CASSLDRVAEAFF
D gene: .; V gene: TRBV9; J gene: TRBJ2-7; CDR3 protein: CASSVAAAGYEQYF
D gene: .; V gene: TRBV6-6; J gene: TRBJ2-7; CDR3 protein: CASTGTNEQYF
D gene: TRBD2; V gene: TRBV7-2; J gene: TRBJ2-3; CDR3 protein: CASSRLAGAFTDTQYF
D gene: TRBD1; V gene: TRBV5-6; J gene: TRBJ2-5; CDR3 protein: CASSLPGQGEETQYF
D gene: TRBD1; V gene: TRBV7-9; J gene: TRBJ2-3; CDR3 protein: CASYRDRGDTQYF
D gene: .; V gene: TRBV19; J gene: TRBJ1-1; CDR3 protein: CASSIGGVNTEAFF
D gene: .; V gene: TRBV7-9; J gene: TRBJ2-1; CDR3 protein: CASSLVVGGAPNEQFF
D gene: TRBD2; V gene: TRBV29-1; J gene: TRBJ2-7; CDR3 protein: CSVKHLAGEDEQYF
D gene: .; V gene: TRBV5-6; J gene: TRBJ1-2; CDR3 protein: CASSTDPVDYGYTF
D gene: .; V gene: TRBV30; J gene: TRBJ1-4; CDR3 protein: CAWSEGYATNEKLFF
D gene: .; V gene: TRBV6-5; J gene: TRBJ1-1; CDR3 protein: CASTRTLWTEAFF
D gene: .; V gene: TRBV18; J gene: TRBJ2-1; CDR3 protein: CASSLRMRLSYNEQFF
D gene: .; V gene: TRBV7-2; J gene: TRBJ2-3; CDR3 protein: CASSHLRGTGTDTQYF